One sample yielded the 24 T cell receptor beta chains listed below, sequenced in a study of control samples from healthy donors and cancer patients. Only in-frame clones appear in the TCRdb table, and some are missing; sequencing was by immunoSEQ multiplex PCR. This sample has 150,000 to 200,000 clones; approximately 94% occur once, and the top ten carry around 1.3%. Sequencing was carried out using blood. These receptors were obtained from a young woman in good health.

This clone occurred once. The J gene is TRBJ2-5, the V gene TRBV6-5; D unresolved. The V and J ends lost 3 bases and 2 bases respectively, with 10 bases between them. This CDR3 has 14 amino acids. In germline, CDR1 is MNHEY, CDR2 SVGAGI. The CDR3: CASSYGGEQETQYF. The CDR3 coding sequence is TGTGCCAGCAGTTATGGCGGTGAGCAAGAGACCCAGTACTTC.

The V gene is TRBV4-2, the J gene TRBJ1-1; D gene ambiguous. The V end lost 2 bases, the J end lost 4 bases, and 8 bases lay between the germline ends. CDR1 is LGHNA and CDR2 is YNFKEQ in the germline V gene. CDR3 size: 13 residues. CDR3 sequence reads: CASSQTTSTEAFF. The CDR3 nucleotides read TGTGCCAGCAGCCAAACCACATCCACTGAAGCTTTCTTT.

The chain links TRBV4-1 to TRBJ1-4; no firm D call. Trimming stripped 1 base from V and 3 bases from J, with 18 bases between. Per the germline V gene, CDR1 is MGHRA and CDR2 is YSYEKL. The CDR3 is made up of 18 amino acids. Here the CDR3 reads CASSQGRILTSSNEKLFF. CDR3 sequence (DNA): TGCGCCAGCAGCCAAGGGCGCATCTTAACATCCTCTAATGAAAAACTGTTTTTT.

V usage is TRBV9 and J usage is TRBJ2-2; TRBD2 agrees at 11 bases. This CDR3 comprises 14 residues. Germline trimming cut 6 bases from V and 5 bases from J; bases unmatched to any gene: 3. CDR1 is SGDLS, CDR2 YYNGEE, per germline. In DNA, the CDR3 is TGTGCCAGCAAACTAGCGGGAGAAACCGGGGAGCTGTTTTTT. It specifies CASKLAGETGELFF.

The V call is TRBV3-1 (or the pseudogene TRBV3-2), the J call TRBJ2-1, with TRBD2 matching 7 bases. J was trimmed by 8 bases and V by 1 base; bases with no gene match: 5. Germline CDR1 is LGHDT and CDR2 is YNNKEL (reference sequence). The CDR3 runs 14 residues. In DNA, the CDR3 is TGTGCCAGCAGCCAAGCTCGGACTAGAGATGAGCAGTTCTTC. The encoded protein is CASSQARTRDEQFF.

The J gene is TRBJ2-5, the V gene TRBV4-2; 8 bases agree with TRBD2. The V gene's germline CDR1 is LGHNA and CDR2 YNFKEQ. This CDR3 is built from 15 residues. After removal of 6 bases from V and 1 base from J, the junction contained 7 bases not matched to a gene. This CDR3 is CASSLAGRIQETQYF. The CDR3 DNA reads TGTGCCAGCAGTTTAGCGGGAAGGATCCAAGAGACCCAGTACTTC.

The V call is TRBV4-1, the J call TRBJ1-1, with 7 bases fitting TRBD1. The CDR3 runs 12 residues. The germline CDR1 and CDR2 sequences are MGHRA and YSYEKL. The trim removed 8 bases at V and 8 bases at J, leaving 8 bases unmatched. CDR3 protein: CASSSTGEEAFF. CDR3 nucleotides: TGCGCCAGCTCATCAACAGGGGAAGAAGCTTTCTTT.

V usage is TRBV6-5 and J usage is TRBJ1-4; D perhaps matches TRBD1 (5 bases). The germline gives CDR1 MNHEY, CDR2 SVGAGI. V lost 6 bases and J 8 bases, leaving 16 bases between the germline ends. The CDR3 has 14 residues. The DNA for the CDR3 is TGTGCCAGCAGAATGAGGGGTAGGGGCGAAAAACTGTTTTTT. Translating gives CASRMRGRGEKLFF.

The rearrangement joins TRBV4-2 to TRBJ1-2, with D perhaps matching TRBD1 (5 bases). This CDR3 spans 13 amino acids. V shed 6 bases and J shed 4 bases, with 12 bases lying between them. In germline, CDR1 is LGHNA, CDR2 YNFKEQ. The CDR3 loop reads CASSDGGGYGYTF. In DNA form, the CDR3 reads TGTGCCAGCAGTGACGGGGGAGGCTATGGCTACACCTTC.

The rearrangement uses TRBV18 and TRBJ1-6; no reliable D call. Deletions cut 4 bases from V and 8 bases from J, with 6 bases between. CDR3 size: 12 residues. The germline V gene has CDR1 KGHSH and CDR2 LQKENI. This chain's CDR3 is CASSLRDSPLHF. The CDR3 DNA reads as TGTGCCAGCTCACTCCGGGATTCACCCCTCCACTTT.

The chain carries TRBV24-1 and TRBJ2-3, with 15 bases aligning to TRBD2. Germline V gives CDR1 KGHDR, CDR2 SFDVKD. The J segment lost 4 bases and the V segment lost 3 bases, leaving 7 bases of the junction unmatched. This CDR3 is built from 18 residues. The CDR3 DNA reads as TGTGCCACCAGTGATCCCAGGACTAGCGGGGGGGGACCAGATACGCAGTATTTT. Its translation is CATSDPRTSGGGPDTQYF.

The chain uses TRBV7-2 and TRBJ2-1; the D gene could be TRBD1 or TRBD2 (5 bases each). The CDR3 consists of 16 residues. With 3 bases removed from V and 2 bases from J, the gap between germline ends came to 14 bases. Germline CDR1 and CDR2: SGHTA and FQGNSA. Here the CDR3 reads CASSFRRDPTYNEQFF. Written as DNA, the CDR3 is TGTGCCAGCAGCTTCCGTCGGGACCCCACCTACAATGAGCAGTTCTTC.

The chain has TRBV19 and TRBJ2-1; the D is unclear. Trimming took 0 bases from V and 0 from J, leaving 12 bases between them. Germline V CDR1 and CDR2: LNHDA, SQIVND (reference sequence). The CDR3 loop spans 17 amino acids. This CDR3 reads CASSIDRSVSSYNEQFF. DNA of the CDR3: TGTGCCAGTAGTATAGACCGGAGCGTTAGCTCCTACAATGAGCAGTTCTTC.

CDR3 residues: CASSLPLSPLHF. DNA of the CDR3: TGTGCCAGCAGCTTGCCCCTGTCACCCCTCCACTTT. This chain uses TRBV5-6 with TRBJ1-6; D remains unclear. Trimming shortened V by 1 base and J by 10 bases, and 6 bases separated the two germline ends. The CDR3 consists of 12 residues. Germline loops: CDR1 SGHDT, CDR2 YYEEEE.

This chain uses TRBV19 with TRBJ1-4; D gene ambiguous. Germline V lookup: CDR1 LNHDA, CDR2 SQIVND (reference sequence). The CDR3 extends over 15 amino acids. With 3 bases removed from V and 4 bases from J, the gap between germline ends came to 12 bases. CDR3 nucleotide sequence: TGTGCCAGTAGTATGGTAGGAGGGAATAATGAAAAACTGTTTTTT. Residues: CASSMVGGNNEKLFF.

This chain links TRBV19 with TRBJ1-3; D is unresolved. V was pared by 9 bases and J by 1 base, with 13 bases between. CDR1 is LNHDA, CDR2 SQIVND, per germline (reference sequence). This CDR3 has 14 residues. The CDR3 spells CASHDHTSGNTIYF. The DNA of the CDR3 is TGTGCCAGCCATGACCATACGTCTGGAAACACCATATATTTT.

The chain employs TRBV6-2 or TRBV6-3 and TRBJ1-6, with 9 bases lining up with TRBD1. This CDR3 is 21 amino acids long. Germline V gene lookup returns CDR1 MNHEY and CDR2 SVGEGT. The J segment lost 10 bases and the V segment lost 0 bases, leaving 22 bases of the junction unmatched. CDR3 DNA: TGTGCCAGCAGTTACTCGAGCCCTCCTGGGACAGGGAGAGGCAGCCAATCACCCCTCCACTTT. Translation: CASSYSSPPGTGRGSQSPLHF.

This clone was picked up one time. V is TRBV27 and J is TRBJ1-4; D possibly corresponds to TRBD1 (5 bases). The germline V and J ends were trimmed by 8 bases and 5 bases, with 18 bases remaining between them. CDR3 length: 15 amino acids. Germline CDR1 is MNHEY and CDR2 is SMNVEV (reference sequence). The CDR3 here is CASSPFTGRNEKLFF. CDR3 bases: TGTGCCAGCTCGCCCTTTACAGGTCGAAATGAAAAACTGTTTTTT.

This clone was counted once. The chain recombines TRBV6-5 with TRBJ1-4; 10 bases map to TRBD1. The V gene's germline CDR1 is MNHEY and CDR2 SVGAGI. This CDR3 region has 14 residues. With 6 bases clipped from V and 7 bases from J, the junction kept 5 bases outside the gene matches. The CDR3 coding sequence is TGTGCCAGCAGAGCCAGACAGGGGGCTGAAAAACTGTTTTTT. This encodes CASRARQGAEKLFF.

This rearrangement joins TRBV19 to TRBJ1-2; 8 positions agree with TRBD1. Germline V gives CDR1 LNHDA, CDR2 SQIVND (reference sequence). There are 15 residues in the CDR3. V trimming: 6 bases; J trimming: 3 bases; junction bases outside the gene matches: 9. The CDR3 is CASSTTGARDYGYTF. CDR3 nucleotides: TGTGCCAGTAGCACGACAGGGGCGCGGGACTATGGCTACACCTTC.

The V call is TRBV28, the J call TRBJ1-6; D remains ambiguous. Germline V lookup: CDR1 MDHEN, CDR2 SYDVKM. Trimming pared 3 bases from V and 10 bases from J, leaving 16 bases between. This CDR3 region has 15 residues. CDR3 protein: CASSFHGSWRSPLHF. CDR3 nucleotides: TGTGCCAGCAGTTTTCATGGGTCCTGGAGATCACCCCTCCACTTT.

The rearrangement joins TRBV6-1 to TRBJ1-2; D unresolved. The germline gives CDR1 MNHNS, CDR2 SASEGT. With 1 base removed from V and 5 bases from J, the gap between germline ends came to 11 bases. There are 14 residues in the CDR3. The CDR3 sequence is CASSEDTRIYGYTF. CDR3 nucleotides: TGTGCCAGCAGTGAAGATACGCGGATTTATGGCTACACCTTC.

The chain is built from TRBV28 and TRBJ1-2; the match to TRBD1 covers 8 bases. The CDR3 spans 15 residues. V lost 4 bases, J lost 3 bases, and 7 bases stayed unmatched. Germline CDR1 reads MDHEN; CDR2 reads SYDVKM. The CDR3, as DNA: TGTGCCAGCAGTTCCCCTACAGGGGGGGACTATGGCTACACCTTC. Protein sequence: CASSSPTGGDYGYTF.

The chain recombines TRBV28 with TRBJ1-4, with D unresolved. The ends were cut back, 2 bases at V and 2 bases at J, with 6 bases in the middle. The CDR3 runs 14 residues. Per germline, CDR1 MDHEN and CDR2 SYDVKM. The CDR3 spells CASSLEGTNEKLFF. The DNA for the CDR3 is TGTGCCAGCAGTTTAGAAGGGACTAATGAAAAACTGTTTTTT.